The rows below give T cell receptor beta chains drawn from one sample of a study of OX40 agonist ivuxolimab in advanced cancers. The table came from immunoSEQ multiplex PCR; TCRdb's copy has only in-frame clones and leaves some out. The table records roughly 54,000 clones, roughly 89% of them present only once. The material was CD4+ or CD8+ T cells sorted from blood, obtained in a trial of the OX40 agonist ivuxolimab. Receptors originate from an adult with an advanced solid tumor such as melanoma, head and neck, liver or kidney cancer. Both conserved end residues are part of each CDR3. D genes are given only for firm matches. Only part of the rows carry a size: once, few, many, or a class if the clone is expanded.

j_call	v_call	clone_size	d_call	cdr3_nt	cdr3_aa
TRBJ2-7	TRBV18	NA	TRBD2	TGTGCCAGCTCCCTTAGCGGGGCCTCCTCCTACGAGCAGTACTTC	CASSLSGASSYEQYF
TRBJ2-5	TRBV7-2	NA	TRBD2	TGTGCCAGCAGCAGCGGACTAGCCGAGACCCAGTACTTC	CASSSGLAETQYF
TRBJ2-2	TRBV7-3	NA	NA	TGTGCCAGCAGACGAGAGAGTGACACCGGGGAGCTGTTTTTT	CASRRESDTGELFF
TRBJ1-3	TRBV25-1	NA	TRBD1	TGTGCCAGCCGACAGGGGACCTCTGGAAACACCATATATTTT	CASRQGTSGNTIYF
TRBJ1-2	TRBV5-6	NA	NA	TGTGCCAGCAGCTCCCAGGGTGTCTACACCTTC	CASSSQGVYTF
TRBJ2-5	TRBV2	NA	NA	TGTGCCAGCAGTGAAGATTGGGGGGCCCGGGAGACCCAGTACTTC	CASSEDWGARETQYF
TRBJ1-3	TRBV2	NA	TRBD1	TGTGCCAGCAGAGACACAGGGGAGTCGAGGAACACCATATATTTT	CASRDTGESRNTIYF
TRBJ2-3	TRBV19	NA	TRBD2	TGTGCCAGTAGTAGGGACTACGGCACAGATACGCAGTATTTT	CASSRDYGTDTQYF
TRBJ2-1	TRBV12-5	NA	TRBD1	TGTGCTAGTGGTCGGGAAGCCGGGACAGGGGTTGGTAATGAGCAGTTCTTC	CASGREAGTGVGNEQFF
TRBJ2-1	TRBV30	NA	TRBD2	TGTGCCTGGGAGGCGACTAGCGGGGGTGGTGAGCAGTTCTTC	CAWEATSGGGEQFF
TRBJ1-2	TRBV6-1	NA	NA	TGTGCCAGCATAGACCCCAGGGTCTATGGCTACACCTTC	CASIDPRVYGYTF
TRBJ1-2	TRBV28	NA	TRBD1	TGTGCCAGCGGGCGACAGGGCTATGGCTACACCTTC	CASGRQGYGYTF
TRBJ2-7	TRBV19	NA	TRBD2	TGTGCCAGTAGTATAGATGGCGGGGGTAACGAGCAGTACTTC	CASSIDGGGNEQYF
TRBJ2-7	TRBV7-9	NA	NA	TGTGCCAGCAGCTTACGGGAAAACTCCTACGAGCAGTACTTC	CASSLRENSYEQYF
TRBJ2-3	TRBV30	NA	NA	TGTGCCTGGAGTGTACGCGAAACAGATACGCAGTATTTT	CAWSVRETDTQYF
TRBJ2-5	TRBV2	NA	TRBD1	TGTGCCAGCAGTGCCGGGACAGGGAGGGTAGAGACCCAGTACTTC	CASSAGTGRVETQYF
TRBJ2-1	TRBV10-3	once	TRBD2	TGTGCCATCAGTCTAGCGGGAGTCAATGAGCAGTTCTTC	CAISLAGVNEQFF
TRBJ2-7	TRBV10-3	NA	NA	TGTGCCATCAGTGCGGATTACGAGCAGTACTTC	CAISADYEQYF
TRBJ2-3	TRBV5-1	NA	TRBD2	TGCGCCAGCAGCGACCCTAGGACTAGCGGAGATACGCAGTATTTT	CASSDPRTSGDTQYF
TRBJ2-3	TRBV7-9	NA	TRBD2	TGTGCCAGCAGCTCGCCACTAGCGGGGGCTTCAGATACGCAGTATTTT	CASSSPLAGASDTQYF
TRBJ2-3	TRBV23-1	NA	TRBD1	TGCGCCAGCAGCCCAGCTATATGGACAGGGGTAGCAGATACGCAGTATTTT	CASSPAIWTGVADTQYF
TRBJ2-6	TRBV19	NA	TRBD1	TGTGCCAGTAGTCGATGGACAGGGGGCGCGGTTGGTGGGGCCAACGTCCTGACTTTC	CASSRWTGGAVGGANVLTF
TRBJ1-2	TRBV5-5	NA	NA	TGTGCCAGCAGCTTCGGACAGCGCCAAATCTATGGCTACACCTTC	CASSFGQRQIYGYTF
TRBJ1-5	TRBV19	once	TRBD1	TGTGCTAGTAGTCCAGGGACAGGGCTGCCTGACAATCAGCCCCAGCATTTT	CASSPGTGLPDNQPQHF
TRBJ2-2	TRBV14	NA	NA	TGTGCCAGCAGCCAAGTAACGAACACCGGGGAGCTGTTTTTT	CASSQVTNTGELFF
TRBJ2-7	TRBV15	NA	NA	TGTGCCACCAGCAGAGCAACGGTTTTCGAGCAGTACTTC	CATSRATVFEQYF